This paragraph covers one T cell receptor beta chain sequence. What it recognizes is unknown. The sample is drawn from a study of cytomegalovirus exposure and HLA in healthy donors. Overall study findings and caveats: It was only CMV serostatus that was available as immune exposure information. Some segments of the V type, notably TRBV6-2 and TRBV6-3, were excluded as indistinguishable.

CDR3 length: 14 amino acids. In germline, CDR1 is SGHDT, CDR2 YYEEEE. V gave up 1 base and J gave up 3 bases, with 11 bases separating them. PCR involved 60 Vbeta and 13 Jbeta primers. Data came from immunoSEQ multiplex PCR; TCRdb stores just in-frame clones and leaves some out. The sample consists of some 130,000 clones, around 78% of them appearing once. This rearrangement joins TRBV5-6 to TRBJ2-7, with a weak D call TRBD1 (6 bases). This clonotype originated in a woman in her thirties or forties in good health and CMV-seronegative. The sample was PBMCs. The CDR3 DNA sequence: TGTGCCAGCAGCTTGACGGACAGCTACTACGAGCAGTACTTC. Translated, it gives CASSLTDSYYEQYF.